These T cell receptor beta chains were read from a single sample in a study of blood T cell repertoires in COVID-19. Profiling relied on immunoSEQ multiplex PCR, and the TCRdb table lists in-frame clones only, not all of them. The profile shows over 200,000 clones, about 90% of them singletons. The sequencing sample was made of peripheral blood. These receptors came from a man aged 40-50 years with active or convalescent COVID-19. Both conserved end residues are part of each CDR3. The D gene is left open where the match is weak. The size of a clone is reported for some rows only, either as once, few or many, or as a class for expanded clones.

size	V	J	D	CDR3	DNA
once	TRBV4-1	TRBJ1-3	NA	CASSQGEGNTIYF	TGCGCCAGCAGCCAAGGAGAGGGAAACACCATATATTTT
NA	TRBV5-1	TRBJ2-3	TRBD1	CASSLAGTRGDTQYF	TGCGCCAGCAGCTTGGCCGGGACCAGGGGGGATACGCAGTATTTT
NA	TRBV9	TRBJ2-2	NA	CASSSDYYNTGELFF	TGTGCCAGCAGCTCCGACTACTACAACACCGGGGAGCTGTTTTTT
NA	TRBV9	TRBJ2-5	NA	CASSVEPEGETQYF	TGTGCCAGCAGCGTAGAACCGGAGGGGGAGACCCAGTACTTC
few	TRBV28	TRBJ1-4	TRBD1	CASSTGGANEKLFF	TGTGCCAGCAGTACAGGGGGGGCGAATGAAAAACTGTTTTTT
NA	TRBV27	TRBJ1-2	NA	CASSLSGGLRGYTF	TGTGCCAGCAGTTTATCGGGCGGGCTGAGAGGCTACACCTTC
NA	TRBV2	TRBJ1-6	NA	CASRSGGSSYNSPLHF	TGTGCCAGCAGGTCGGGGGGGAGCTCCTATAATTCACCCCTCCACTTT
NA	TRBV1	TRBJ2-2	NA	CTSRGTSYTGELFF	TGCACCAGCCGGGGGACTAGCTATACCGGGGAGCTGTTTTTT
NA	TRBV27	TRBJ1-2	TRBD1	CASSLSRGTGGDGYTF	TGTGCCAGCAGTTTATCAAGAGGGACAGGGGGGGATGGCTACACCTTC
few	TRBV27	TRBJ1-2	NA	CASRPGGVVGYGYTF	TGTGCCAGCAGACCCGGAGGGGTTGTCGGCTATGGCTACACCTTC
NA	TRBV28	TRBJ1-1	TRBD1	CASRYSRGANTEAFF	TGTGCCAGCAGGTACTCCAGGGGGGCGAACACTGAAGCTTTCTTT
NA	TRBV9	TRBJ2-5	TRBD2	CASSVVGGGGETQYF	TGTGCCAGCAGCGTAGTAGGCGGGGGTGGAGAGACCCAGTACTTC
NA	TRBV10-2	TRBJ1-4	TRBD1	CASWDRGFGANEKLFF	TGCGCCAGCTGGGACAGGGGTTTCGGCGCTAATGAAAAACTGTTTTTT
NA	TRBV4-2	TRBJ1-2	TRBD1	CASSQDFSGGAYGYTF	TGTGCCAGCAGCCAAGATTTCTCAGGGGGAGCCTATGGCTACACCTTC
NA	TRBV18	TRBJ1-1	NA	CASSPRSEGNTEAFF	TGTGCCAGCTCACCACGCTCCGAGGGAAACACTGAAGCTTTCTTT
NA	TRBV28	TRBJ2-7	TRBD1	CASTEGQVASYEQYF	TGTGCCAGCACCGAGGGACAGGTTGCCTCCTACGAGCAGTACTTC
NA	TRBV6-4	TRBJ2-3	TRBD2	CASSRGGSTDTQYF	TGTGCCAGCTCCCGCGGGGGATCCACAGATACGCAGTATTTT
NA	TRBV28	TRBJ1-2	NA	CASSPYLRDYGYTF	TGTGCCAGCAGCCCCTACCTGAGAGACTATGGCTACACCTTC
NA	TRBV28	TRBJ2-6	NA	CAGAFSGANVLTF	TGTGCCGGTGCGTTCTCTGGGGCCAACGTCCTGACTTTC
NA	TRBV11-2	TRBJ1-1	NA	CASSFGPNLRGTEAFF	TGTGCCAGCAGCTTCGGACCCAACTTAAGGGGCACTGAAGCTTTCTTT
NA	TRBV6-1	TRBJ1-1	NA	CASSKVLGDTQNTEAFF	TGTGCCAGCAGTAAAGTTTTGGGGGACACCCAGAACACTGAAGCTTTCTTT
NA	TRBV20-1	TRBJ1-5	TRBD1	CSASSGTGVHQPQHF	TGCAGTGCTAGTTCCGGGACAGGGGTTCATCAGCCCCAGCATTTT
NA	TRBV28	TRBJ2-3	NA	CASSTYRAASTDTQYF	TGTGCCAGCAGTACATACAGGGCCGCTAGCACAGATACGCAGTATTTT
NA	TRBV4-2	TRBJ2-1	NA	CASSQDQAASSYEQFF	TGTGCCAGCAGCCAAGATCAGGCAGCTAGCTCCTATGAGCAGTTCTTC
NA	TRBV13	TRBJ1-2	TRBD1	CASSLDGTGLDGYTF	TGTGCCAGCAGCTTAGATGGGACAGGGTTGGATGGCTACACCTTC
NA	TRBV5-1	TRBJ2-1	NA	CASSPRLGGAAYNEQFF	TGCGCCAGCAGCCCCCGTTTGGGGGGGGCCGCCTACAATGAGCAGTTCTTC
few	TRBV28	TRBJ1-5	NA	CASSLGAGDGAQHF	TGTGCCAGCAGTTTGGGCGCAGGGGATGGGGCCCAGCATTTT
NA	TRBV24-1	TRBJ2-7	NA	CATSDGTWGVVEQYF	TGTGCCACCAGTGATGGAACTTGGGGGGTCGTCGAGCAGTACTTC
NA	TRBV5-6	TRBJ2-7	TRBD2	CASSLLSGRAYEQYF	TGTGCCAGCAGCCTCCTTAGCGGGAGGGCCTACGAGCAGTACTTC
few	TRBV30	TRBJ1-2	NA	CAWSVPRGYTF	TGTGCCTGGAGTGTTCCGAGGGGCTACACCTTC
NA	TRBV7-3	TRBJ2-2	TRBD2	CASSLRSSGRASGELFF	TGTGCCAGCAGCTTAAGATCGTCGGGGAGGGCCTCCGGGGAGCTGTTTTTT
NA	TRBV18	TRBJ1-4	NA	CASSPIQGGGEKLFF	TGTGCCAGCTCACCGATACAGGGAGGGGGTGAAAAACTGTTTTTT